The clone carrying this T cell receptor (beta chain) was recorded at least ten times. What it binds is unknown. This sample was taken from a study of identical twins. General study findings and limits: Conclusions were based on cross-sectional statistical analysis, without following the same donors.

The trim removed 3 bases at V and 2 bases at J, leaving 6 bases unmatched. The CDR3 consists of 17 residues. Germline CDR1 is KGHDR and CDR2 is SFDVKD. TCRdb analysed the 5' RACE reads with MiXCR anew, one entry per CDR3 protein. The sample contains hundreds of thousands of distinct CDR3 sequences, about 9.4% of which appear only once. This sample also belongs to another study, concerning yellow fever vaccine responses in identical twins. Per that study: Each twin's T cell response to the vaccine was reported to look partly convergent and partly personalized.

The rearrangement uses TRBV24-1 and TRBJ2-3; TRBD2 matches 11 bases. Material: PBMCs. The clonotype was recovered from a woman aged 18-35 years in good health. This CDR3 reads CATSDPGLAEVTDTQYF. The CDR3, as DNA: TGTGCCACCAGTGATCCGGGACTAGCGGAGGTCACAGATACGCAGTATTTT.